One and the same sample provided the 6 T cell receptor beta chains below, sequenced in a study of T cells in women clearing cervical HPV infection. Sequencing used immunoSEQ multiplex PCR; TCRdb keeps in-frame clones, though not all of them. The sample's table shows approximately 21,000 clones. The sample was blood buffy coat. Every receptor here comes from a woman aged 18 to 75 with a cervical HPV16 infection that either progressed to CIN3+ or cleared (not recorded which).

The DNA read from the CDR3 is TGTGCCAGCGGGGGGTTACAGGGGGGATACGAG. This codes for CASGGLQGGYE. The complete CDR3 protein is CASGGLQGGYEQYF. V and J are TRBV2 and TRBJ2-7; 8 nucleotides agree with TRBD1. The CDR3 extends 3 residues past the end of the read, so its final part is completed from the germline J gene. V trimming: 8 bases; J trimming: 4 bases; junction bases outside the gene matches: 10. There are 14 residues in the CDR3. Germline CDR1 reads SNHLY; CDR2 reads FYNNEI.

A note on this clone: The sequenced fragment ends 3 residues before the CDR3 boundary, so the rest is inferred from the germline J gene. The gene calls are TRBV6-1 and TRBJ2-7; D possibly corresponds to TRBD2 (6 bases). Germline lookup yields CDR1 MNHNS and CDR2 SASEGT. Trimming shortened V by 3 bases and J by 3 bases, and 12 bases separated the two germline ends. This CDR3 is 14 amino acids long. The CDR3 region is CASSDTGLSYEQYF. The CDR3 bases that were read are TGTGCCAGCAGTGACACGGGACTTAGCTACGAG.

A remark on this clone: Read coverage stops 3 residues before the CDR3 terminus; the germline J gene supplies the remainder. The chain combines TRBV7-9 with TRBJ2-5; D is uncertain. The length of the CDR3 is 14 residues. Trimming removed 2 bases at V and 1 base at J, with 8 bases between. Germline V CDR1 and CDR2: SEHNR, FQNEAQ (reference sequence). CDR3 bases read: TGTGCCAGCAGCTTAAGCAGGCTCCAAGAGACC. This gives the protein CASSLSRLQET. The whole CDR3 is CASSLSRLQETQYF.

About this clone: The read ends 3 residues before the CDR3 terminus; that terminus is restored from the germline J gene. V is TRBV7-9 and J is TRBJ1-2; D unclear. This CDR3 contains 12 residues. CDR1 and CDR2 from the germline V gene are SEHNR and FQNEAQ (reference sequence). CDR3 DNA (partial): TGTGCCAGCATCTTGAACTACAATGAC. Protein product: CASILNYND. The entire CDR3 protein is CASILNYNDYTF.

Points on this clone: The read gets to within 3 residues of the CDR3 end, and the germline J gene fills in the rest. The V gene is TRBV14, the J gene TRBJ2-1; TRBD2 matches at 9 bases. V shed 1 base, J shed 7 bases, and the junction held 8 bases outside the gene matches. The CDR3 runs 16 residues. Germline values: CDR1 SGHDN, CDR2 FVKESK. The part of the CDR3 DNA that was read is TGTGCCAGCAGCCAAGTGGGGACTAGCAGAGGAAATGAG. Translated, it gives CASSQVGTSRGNE. The complete CDR3 protein is CASSQVGTSRGNEQFF.

With respect to this clone: Coverage ceases 3 residues before the CDR3 finishes, and the germline J gene fills in the end. This chain connects TRBV19 to TRBJ2-1; TRBD1 matches at 9 bases. Germline assignment: CDR1 LNHDA and CDR2 SQIVND (reference sequence). V shed 3 bases, J shed 3 bases, and the junction held 18 bases outside the gene matches. The CDR3 is 20 residues long. The CDR3 loop is CASSMWDRDRLVGFYNEQFF. The CDR3 bases that were read are TGTGCCAGTAGTATGTGGGACAGGGACAGACTTGTAGGATTCTACAATGAG.